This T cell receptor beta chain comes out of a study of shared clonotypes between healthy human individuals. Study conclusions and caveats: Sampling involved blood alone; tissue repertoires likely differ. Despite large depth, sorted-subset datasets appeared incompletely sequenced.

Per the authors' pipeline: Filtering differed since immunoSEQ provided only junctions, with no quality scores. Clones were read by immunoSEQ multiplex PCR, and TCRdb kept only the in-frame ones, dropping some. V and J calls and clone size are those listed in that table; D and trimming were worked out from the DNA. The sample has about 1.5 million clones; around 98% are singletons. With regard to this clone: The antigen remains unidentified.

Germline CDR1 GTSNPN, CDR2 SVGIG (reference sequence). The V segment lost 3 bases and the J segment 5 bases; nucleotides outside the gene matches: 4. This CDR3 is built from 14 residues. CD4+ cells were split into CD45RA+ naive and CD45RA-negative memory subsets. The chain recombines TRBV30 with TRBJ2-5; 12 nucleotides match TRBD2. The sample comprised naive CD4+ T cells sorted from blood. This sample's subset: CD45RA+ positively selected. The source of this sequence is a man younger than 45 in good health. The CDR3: CAWRLAGGTETQYF. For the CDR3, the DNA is TGTGCCTGGAGACTAGCGGGAGGTACTGAGACCCAGTACTTC.